Given below is one TCR beta chain in context. The antigen is not known. V shed 10 bases and J shed 0 bases, with 15 bases lying between them. Per germline, CDR1 MDHEN and CDR2 SYDVKM. This CDR3 is built from 14 residues. Both 60 Vbeta primers and 13 Jbeta primers went into the PCR. Here immunoSEQ multiplex PCR was the method, and the copy in TCRdb shows in-frame clones only, minus some. Of 170,000 or so clones in the sample, around 80% were seen once. The entry originates in a study of cytomegalovirus exposure and HLA in healthy donors. Whole-study findings and limits: Most CMV-associated TCR beta chains were later found to appear HLA-restricted. Most TCR beta V segments were productive about 87% or about 30% of the time in an earlier analysis.

This TCR was sampled from a woman in her twenties or thirties in good health and CMV-seropositive. The chain recombines TRBV28 with TRBJ1-1; maybe TRBD1 (6 bases). Input material: PBMCs. CDR3 region: CATRSGGLNTEAFF. CDR3 in DNA: TGTGCCACGCGGTCGGGGGGCTTGAACACTGAAGCTTTCTTT.